These T cell receptor beta chains were read from a single sample in a study of CD8 T cells in Susac syndrome. In TCRdb, the immunoSEQ multiplex PCR reads were re-called with MiXCR into one record per CDR3 protein. The repertoire consists of 100,000 to 150,000 distinct CDR3 sequences, with roughly 93% occurring once and the leading ten covering around 0.3%. Sequenced sample: CD8+ T cells from PBMCs. The receptors were sampled from a human donor with multiple sclerosis. CDR3s include the opening cysteine and the closing phenylalanine or tryptophan. Fields, in order: V gene, J gene, D gene, CDR3 protein, CDR3 DNA. D genes are given only for firm matches.

TRBV19,TRBJ1-6,NA,CASSMGNSPLHF,TGTGCCAGTAGTATGGGGAATTCACCCCTCCACTTT
TRBV4-1,TRBJ2-4,TRBD2,CASSQDLGGGTNIQYF,TGCGCCAGCAGCCAAGATCTCGGGGGGGGGACGAACATTCAGTACTTC
TRBV20-1,TRBJ1-1,NA,CSARAVGSSNTEAFF,TGCAGTGCTAGGGCAGTGGGGTCATCGAACACTGAAGCTTTCTTT
TRBV7-9,TRBJ2-7,NA,CASSRTDEQYF,TGTGCCAGCAGCCGCACCGACGAGCAGTACTTC
TRBV15,TRBJ1-5,NA,CATSDHRGNSNQPQHF,TGTGCCACCAGCGATCACCGGGGGAATAGCAATCAGCCCCAGCATTTT
TRBV20-1,TRBJ2-5,TRBD1,CSARDRGPETQYF,TGCAGTGCTAGGGACAGGGGGCCAGAGACCCAGTACTTC
TRBV24-1,TRBJ2-2,NA,CAIGLPPGELFF,TGTGCCATTGGACTCCCACCCGGGGAGCTGTTTTTT
TRBV11-1,TRBJ1-1,NA,CASSGPGPNTEAFF,TGTGCCAGCAGCGGTCCGGGACCCAACACTGAAGCTTTCTTT
TRBV2,TRBJ2-5,TRBD2,CAASISGSEQETQYF,TGTGCCGCTTCTATCAGCGGGAGTGAGCAAGAGACCCAGTACTTC
TRBV28,TRBJ2-2,TRBD2,CASSFFGRSGELFF,TGTGCCAGCAGTTTCTTCGGGAGGAGCGGGGAGCTGTTTTTT
TRBV19,TRBJ1-1,NA,CASSRRGIVNTEAFF,TGTGCCAGTAGTCGCCGGGGGATCGTGAACACTGAAGCTTTCTTT
TRBV3-1,TRBJ2-7,TRBD1,CASSQGQGSSYEQYF,TGTGCCAGCAGCCAAGGACAGGGGTCCTCCTACGAGCAGTACTTC
TRBV24-1,TRBJ2-1,TRBD2,CATSDFRPSGRDNEQFF,TGTGCCACCAGTGATTTCAGGCCTAGCGGGAGAGACAATGAGCAGTTCTTC